Below are 32 T cell receptor beta chains sequenced from a single sample in a study of metastatic and nonmetastatic thyroid tumors. There were no patients who had received any treatment before thyroid surgery. TCRdb re-clonotyped the PCR reads via MiXCR. The sample shows roughly 13,000 clones, 25% to 35% of them seen only once. What was sequenced was blood. The receptors come from a female donor with papillary thyroid cancer or a benign thyroid nodule (not recorded which). Some clones in this sample may be carry-over from other donors' samples.

The CDR3 bases are TGTGCCAGCAGCGAACAGGGGGTGGGCACAGATACGCAGTATTTT. Amino acid sequence: CASSEQGVGTDTQYF. The chain uses TRBV11-2 and TRBJ2-3, with 8 bases that match TRBD1. After removal of 5 bases from V and 1 base from J, the junction contained 5 bases not matched to a gene. Germline values: CDR1 SGHAT, CDR2 FQNNGV. There are 15 residues in the CDR3.

The chain couples TRBV30 to TRBJ1-4; 7 bases fit TRBD1. After removal of 0 bases from V and 6 bases from J, the junction contained 4 bases not matched to a gene. In germline, CDR1 is GTSNPN, CDR2 SVGIG (reference sequence). The CDR3 extends over 14 amino acids. This chain's CDR3 is CAWSVGQGDEKLFF. DNA of the CDR3: TGTGCCTGGAGTGTAGGTCAGGGGGATGAAAAACTGTTTTTT. Based on the CDR3 plus reference TRBV30 and TRBJ1-4, the full variable domain is SQTIHQWPATLVQPVGSPLSLECTVEGTSNPNLYWYRQAAGRGLQLLFYSVGIGQISSEVPQNLSASRPQDRQFILSSKKLLLSDSGFYLCAWSVGQGDEKLFFGSGTQLSVL.

Note on this clone: The junction and the germline gene differ at one end; a read error may be behind it. The chain couples TRBV6-1 to TRBJ2-5, with D perhaps assigned TRBD1 or TRBD2 (5 bases each). The CDR3 is made up of 15 amino acids. The germline gives CDR1 MNHNS, CDR2 SASEGT. CDR3 sequence: CTSRKGRRSQETQYF. For the CDR3, the DNA is TGTACCAGCAGAAAGGGACGAAGATCACAAGAGACCCAGTACTTC.

The chain links TRBV6-1 to TRBJ2-7; D is undetermined. This CDR3 has 13 amino acids. Germline V gene data show CDR1 as MNHNS and CDR2 as SASEGT. V was pared by 5 bases and J by 3 bases, with 11 bases between. CDR3 loop: CASSNLNSYEQYF. DNA of the CDR3: TGTGCCAGCAGTAATCTTAATAGCTACGAGCAGTACTTC.

As to this clone: The junction shows a germline mismatch at one end, possibly a read error. The chain recombines TRBV5-4 with TRBJ2-2, with 9 bases identical to TRBD2. This CDR3 has 15 residues. Germline V CDR1 and CDR2: SGHNT, YYREEE (reference sequence). Written as DNA, the CDR3 is TGTGCCAGCATCTCTAGCGGGATAGTAACCGGGGAGCTGTCTTTT. Its protein product is CASISSGIVTGELSF. The full variable domain, its missing parts supplied by reference TRBV5-4 and TRBJ2-2, is ETGVTQSPTHLIKTRGQQVTLRCSSQSGHNTVSWYQQALGQGPQFIFQYYREEENGRGNFPPRFSGLQFPNYSSELNVNALELDDSALYLCASISSGIVTGELSFGEGSRLTVL.

The V and J genes are TRBV27 and TRBJ1-2, with 9 bases fitting TRBD1. V dropped 4 bases and J dropped 3; count of bases not matched to a gene: 6. The V gene's germline CDR1 is MNHEY and CDR2 SMNVEV (reference sequence). The CDR3 is 15 residues long. CDR3 in amino acids: CASSSTTGGDYGYTF. The DNA for the CDR3 is TGTGCCAGCAGTTCCACGACAGGGGGAGACTATGGCTACACCTTC.

The chain carries TRBV19 and TRBJ2-7; D is unresolved. V was pared by 8 bases and J by 0 bases, with 11 bases between. CDR1 and CDR2 from the germline V gene are LNHDA and SQIVND (reference sequence). The CDR3 covers 13 residues. The CDR3 spells CASAGPSSYEQYF. As DNA, the CDR3 is TGTGCCAGTGCAGGCCCAAGCTCCTACGAGCAGTACTTC.

The V call is TRBV7-3, the J call TRBJ2-4; maybe TRBD1 (5 bases). The germline V gene encodes CDR1 SGHTA and CDR2 FQGTGA. The CDR3 has 10 residues. Trimming cost V 8 bases and J 16 bases, with 15 bases left between them. CDR3 sequence reads: CASARTWYYF. In DNA form, the CDR3 reads TGTGCCAGCGCCCGGACATGGTATTACTTC.

This clone has only a few counts. The chain has TRBV6-1 and TRBJ1-5, with D perhaps TRBD1 (5 bases). CDR3 length: 15 amino acids. Germline CDR1 and CDR2: MNHNS and SASEGT. V shed 4 bases and J shed 1 base, with 11 bases lying between them. CDR3 nucleotide sequence: TGTGCCAGCAGTGCCGCGTGGGGCAGCAATCAGCCCCAGCATTTT. It translates to CASSAAWGSNQPQHF.

This clone was seen a few times. The chain combines TRBV28 with TRBJ1-5; D is uncertain. Trimming removed 3 bases from V and 6 bases from J, with 15 bases in between. CDR1 is MDHEN, CDR2 SYDVKM, per germline. The CDR3 totals 15 residues. The CDR3 region has the DNA TGTGCCAGCAGTTTTGTGGTCCCTCAGCGTCAGCCCCAGCATTTT. Protein: CASSFVVPQRQPQHF.

The chain couples TRBV7-2 to TRBJ2-7, with 11 bases identical to TRBD2. CDR3 length: 14 residues. Germline-derived CDR1 and CDR2 are SGHTA and FQGNSA. V was pared by 4 bases and J by 6 bases, with 5 bases of the junction left unmatched. Here the CDR3 DNA reads TGTGCCAGCAGCTCGACTAGCGGGATCGGCGAGCAGTACTTC. This encodes CASSSTSGIGEQYF.

By share, this clone counts as medium-sized. J is TRBJ1-5 and V is TRBV20-1, with D perhaps TRBD1 (6 bases). Germline CDR1 DFQATT, CDR2 SNEGSKA (reference sequence). V gave up 5 bases and J gave up 4 bases, with 15 bases separating them. The length of the CDR3 is 14 residues. In DNA form, the CDR3 reads TGCAGTGCTTTAGAGTCGGGGGCGAATCAGCCCCAGCATTTT. This encodes CSALESGANQPQHF.

The chain joins TRBV16 to TRBJ1-2, with D hard to call. The CDR3 runs 15 residues. CDR1 and CDR2 from the germline V gene are KGHSY and FQNENV. The V end was cut by 2 bases, the J end by 0 bases, with 10 bases between. DNA for the CDR3: TGTGCCAGCAGCCAAAGGCCCGAATCTAACTATGGCTACACCTTC. It translates to CASSQRPESNYGYTF.

The V and J genes are TRBV11-3 and TRBJ2-1; 15 positions match TRBD2. Germline V CDR1 and CDR2: SGHNT, YENEEA. J gave up 7 bases and V 9 bases, and 16 bases lay outside the gene matches. This CDR3 has 18 amino acids. CDR3 sequence: CASSPVGGTSGRMNEQFF. Here the CDR3 DNA reads TGTGCCAGTAGCCCAGTCGGCGGGACTAGCGGGAGGATGAATGAGCAGTTCTTC.

This clone was counted a few times. The chain combines TRBV2 with TRBJ2-7; the D is unclear. The CDR3 is 13 residues long. Trimming shortened V by 2 bases and J by 7 bases, and 12 bases separated the two germline ends. CDR1 is SNHLY and CDR2 is FYNNEI in the germline V gene. This CDR3 reads CASSENRLQEQYF. The CDR3 region has the DNA TGTGCCAGCAGTGAAAACCGACTCCAAGAGCAGTACTTC.

This clone is medium-sized (0.01 to 0.1%) in the sample. The chain recombines TRBV2 with TRBJ2-3; D perhaps matches TRBD2 (5 bases). There are 13 residues in the CDR3. V lost 3 bases and J 6 bases, leaving 10 bases between the germline ends. Germline lookup yields CDR1 SNHLY and CDR2 FYNNEI. The CDR3 nucleotides read TGTGCCAGCAGTGAGGGCCGGGGTGATACGCAGTATTTT. Amino acid sequence: CASSEGRGDTQYF.

In this sample, this clone turned up many times. An end of the junction differs from the germline gene, which may be a read error. V and J are TRBV7-7 and TRBJ2-5; 10 bases are shared with TRBD2. Germline-derived CDR1 and CDR2 are SSHAT and FNYEAQ (reference sequence). This CDR3 spans 15 amino acids. The CDR3 sequence: CASSPMGLAKETQYF. CDR3 bases: TGTGCTAGCAGCCCAATGGGACTAGCGAAGGAGACCCAGTACTTC.

In its sample, this clone ranks as medium-sized. The V and J genes are TRBV7-2 and TRBJ1-1; D remains ambiguous. Germline loops: CDR1 SGHTA, CDR2 FQGNSA. V lost 5 bases to trimming and J lost 0 bases, with 7 bases between them. The CDR3 has 13 amino acids. The CDR3 reads CASSTGLNTEAFF. The CDR3 DNA reads TGTGCCAGCAGCACCGGTTTGAACACTGAAGCTTTCTTT.

This clone qualifies as medium-sized. The chain links TRBV2 to TRBJ1-2; weak D call: TRBD1 (5 bases). Germline CDR1 SNHLY, CDR2 FYNNEI. V lost 7 bases and J 4 bases, leaving 25 bases between the germline ends. The CDR3 runs to 17 residues. In DNA, the CDR3 is TGTGCCAGCACCGAAGTAGGGGCAGGGCTCTCTCGCTATGGCTACACCTTC. Translated: CASTEVGAGLSRYGYTF.

This clone has just a few counts. The chain employs TRBV12-3 or TRBV12-4 and TRBJ2-2; 7 nucleotides agree with TRBD2. J was trimmed by 8 bases and V by 6 bases; bases with no gene match: 3. The CDR3 is made up of 12 amino acids. The CDR3 nucleotides are TGTGCCAGCAGGAAGGGAGGGGGGGAGCTGTTTTTT. Translating gives CASRKGGGELFF.

In its sample, this clone was seen many times. V usage is TRBV20-1 and J usage is TRBJ1-1; a weak D match, TRBD1 (6 bases). V was shortened by 3 bases and J by 3 bases, with 14 bases between the two germline ends. In germline, CDR1 is DFQATT, CDR2 SNEGSKA (reference sequence). The CDR3 runs 14 residues. CDR3 coding DNA: TGCAGTGCTAGGGTAACAGGGCTGGACACTGAAGCTTTCTTT. It yields the protein CSARVTGLDTEAFF.

Worth noting for this clone: One end of the junction does not line up with germline, which may come from a read error. The chain recombines TRBV7-6 with TRBJ2-2; D gene uncertain. CDR3 length: 12 residues. CDR1 and CDR2 (germline): SGHVS, FNYEAQ. CDR3 loop: CASTLRSGELFF. CDR3 bases: TGTGCCAGCACCTTACGTTCAGGGGAGCTGTTTTTT.

This clone qualifies as medium-sized (0.01 to 0.1%). CDR3 DNA: TGTGCCAGCAGCACCTGGGGGGCCGGAAACACCATATATTTT. Protein sequence: CASSTWGAGNTIYF. The chain recombines TRBV3-1 with TRBJ1-3, with D perhaps matching TRBD1 (6 bases). The CDR3 contains 14 residues. The germline V gene encodes CDR1 LGHDT and CDR2 YNNKEL (reference sequence). The V and J ends lost 5 bases and 4 bases respectively, with 12 bases between them.

This clone was seen at least ten times. V gene TRBV7-9 combines with J gene TRBJ2-1; no firm D call. Trimming removed 8 bases from V and 6 bases from J, with 20 bases in between. Germline lookup yields CDR1 SEHNR and CDR2 FQNEAQ (reference sequence). The CDR3 covers 15 residues. CDR3 nucleotides: TGTGCCAGCGGCCCGCCCGTCGACGGTACCAATGAGCAGTTCTTC. Its protein is CASGPPVDGTNEQFF.

This clone is judged medium-sized (0.01 to 0.1%). This chain uses TRBV19 with TRBJ1-4; D remains unclear. The CDR3 is 15 amino acids. Trimming removed 6 bases from V and 2 bases from J, with 13 bases in between. Germline V CDR1 and CDR2: LNHDA, SQIVND (reference sequence). CDR3 coding DNA: TGTGCCAGTAGGATTGGGAGGCGGACTAATGAAAAACTGTTTTTT. As protein: CASRIGRRTNEKLFF.

V gene TRBV4-1 combines with J gene TRBJ1-1; 7 bases fit TRBD1. Looked up from germline, CDR1 is MGHRA and CDR2 is YSYEKL. The CDR3 has 15 residues. Trimming took 1 base from V and 4 from J; bases not matched to a gene: 6. The CDR3 DNA follows: TGCGCCAGCAGCCAAGGACCCAGGGGGGCCACTGAAGCTTTCTTT. Translation gives CASSQGPRGATEAFF.

This clone is medium-sized within its sample. V gene TRBV4-3 combines with J gene TRBJ1-2, with D unclear. The CDR3 is made up of 13 amino acids. The ends were cut back, 1 base at V and 5 bases at J, with 8 bases in the middle. Germline-derived CDR1 and CDR2 are LGHNA and YSLEER. CDR3 sequence (DNA): TGCGCCAGCAGCCAAGCATCGGGTTATGGCTACACCTTC. Its protein product is CASSQASGYGYTF.

This clone was seen at least ten times. The chain links TRBV29-1 to TRBJ1-4; 7 bases are a match to TRBD1. CDR3 size: 12 residues. CDR1 and CDR2 (germline): SQVTM, ANQGSEA. The V gene end was trimmed by 4 bases and the J gene end by 7 bases; junction bases not matched to a gene: 3. CDR3 amino acids: CSVGDSSEKLFF. The CDR3 DNA reads as TGCAGCGTTGGGGACAGTTCTGAAAAACTGTTTTTT.

The CDR3 spells CSASEQNRHEQYF. The CDR3 DNA reads TGCAGTGCTAGCGAACAGAATCGCCACGAGCAGTACTTC. The gene calls are TRBV20-1 and TRBJ2-7; D gene unclear. Per the germline V gene, CDR1 is DFQATT and CDR2 is SNEGSKA (reference sequence). The CDR3 is 13 amino acids. The ends were cut back, 3 bases at V and 5 bases at J, with 14 bases in the middle.

By share of the sample, this clone is medium-sized. The V and J genes are TRBV28 and TRBJ2-7; 7 nucleotides line up with TRBD1. This CDR3 region has 14 residues. Per germline, CDR1 MDHEN and CDR2 SYDVKM. With V trimmed by 7 bases and J by 8 bases, 14 bases remained unmatched. Written as DNA, the CDR3 is TGTGCCAGCATCAGCCCGGGACAGAATAGTAAGCAGTACTTC. The encoded protein is CASISPGQNSKQYF.

In regard to this clone: Mismatch with germline at one junction end may stem from a read error. The V call is TRBV5-1, the J call TRBJ2-7; 8 nucleotides agree with TRBD1. The CDR3 contains 14 residues. The germline gives CDR1 SGHRS, CDR2 YFSETQ. CDR3 in amino acids: CGSSLGTGRVEQYF. The CDR3 bases are TGCGGCAGCAGCTTGGGGACAGGCCGCGTCGAGCAGTACTTC.

The sample holds many counts of this clone. A much larger clone lies a single base off, so this may be a read error. A read error is likely, as this CDR3 ends without the conserved phenylalanine or tryptophan. For the CDR3, the DNA is TGCGCCAGCAGCTTGGAACAGGATTCCTACGAGCAGTACCTC. It specifies CASSLEQDSYEQYL. The chain links TRBV5-1 to TRBJ2-7; D may be TRBD1 (5 bases). The V and J ends lost 0 bases and 1 base respectively, with 8 bases between them. Germline V gene sequence: CDR1 SGHRS, CDR2 YFSETQ. CDR3 length equals 14 residues.